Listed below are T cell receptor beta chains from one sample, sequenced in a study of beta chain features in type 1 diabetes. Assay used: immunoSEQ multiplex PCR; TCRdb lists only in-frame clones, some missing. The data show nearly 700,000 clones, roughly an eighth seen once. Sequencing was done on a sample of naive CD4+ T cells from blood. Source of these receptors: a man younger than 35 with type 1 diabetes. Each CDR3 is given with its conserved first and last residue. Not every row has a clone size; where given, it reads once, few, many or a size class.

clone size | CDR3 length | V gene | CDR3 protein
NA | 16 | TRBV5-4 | CASSPQGVGQYNEQFF
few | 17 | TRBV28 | CASSYQTGTGVTGELFF
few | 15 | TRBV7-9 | CASSSSGTGYNEQFF
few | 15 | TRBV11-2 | CASSSTLGPTHTQYF
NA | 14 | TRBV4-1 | CASSQELRGNEQFF
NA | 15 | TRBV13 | CASTHRRDRENEQFF
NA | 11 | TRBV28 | CASSLINEQYF
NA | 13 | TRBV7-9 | CASSSPGANEQFF
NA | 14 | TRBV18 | CASSPPSSTDTQYF
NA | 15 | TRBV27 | CASSIQPGTGYEQYF
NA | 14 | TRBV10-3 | CAISESTVWDIQYF
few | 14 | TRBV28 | CASTGFESTDTQYF
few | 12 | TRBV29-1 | CSVAGYYTEAFF
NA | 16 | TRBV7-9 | CASSLKGRLMNTEAFF
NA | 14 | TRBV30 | CAWSALRLAGGQYF
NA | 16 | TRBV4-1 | CASSQAPDRVNTEAFF
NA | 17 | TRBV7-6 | CASSARDIGTGTGELFF
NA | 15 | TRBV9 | CASSSSGQPTDTQYF
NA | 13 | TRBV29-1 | CSVEGIAVYGYTF
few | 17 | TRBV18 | CASSPLPGLVPTDTQYF
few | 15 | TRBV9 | CASSVGTSGEYEQYF
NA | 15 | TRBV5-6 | CASRLGQGSYNEQFF
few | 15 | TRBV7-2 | CASLITAGQNSPLHF
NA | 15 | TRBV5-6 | CASSGTGYGSEKLFF
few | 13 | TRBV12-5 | CASGLVTGGEAFF
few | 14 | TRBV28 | CAGAEQPLNYGYTF